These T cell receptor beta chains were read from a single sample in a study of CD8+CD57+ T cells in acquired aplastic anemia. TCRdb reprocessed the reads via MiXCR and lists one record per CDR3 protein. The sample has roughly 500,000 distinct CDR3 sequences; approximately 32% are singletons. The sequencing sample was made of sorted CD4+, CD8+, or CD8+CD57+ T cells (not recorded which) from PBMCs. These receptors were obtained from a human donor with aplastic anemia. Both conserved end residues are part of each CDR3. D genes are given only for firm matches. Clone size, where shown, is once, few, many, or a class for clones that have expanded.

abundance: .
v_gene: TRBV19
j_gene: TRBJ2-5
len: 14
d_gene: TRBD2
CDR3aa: CASSMGLATETQYF
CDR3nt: TGTGCCAGTAGTATGGGACTAGCGACGGAGACCCAGTACTTC

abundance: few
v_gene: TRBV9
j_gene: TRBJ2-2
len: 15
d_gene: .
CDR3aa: CASSVVSSNTGELFF
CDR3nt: TGTGCCAGCAGCGTAGTAAGCTCGAACACCGGGGAGCTGTTTTTT

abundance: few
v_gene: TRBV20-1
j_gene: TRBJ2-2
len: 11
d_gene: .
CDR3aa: CSAKGSGELFF
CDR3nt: TGCAGTGCTAAAGGATCCGGGGAGCTGTTTTTT

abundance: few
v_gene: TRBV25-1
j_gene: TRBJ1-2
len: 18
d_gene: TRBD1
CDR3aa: CASSELGQVAGVDYGYTF
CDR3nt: TGTGCCAGCAGTGAATTGGGACAGGTAGCTGGAGTAGACTATGGCTACACCTTC

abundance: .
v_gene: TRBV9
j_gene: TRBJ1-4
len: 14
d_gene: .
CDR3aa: CASSVGTRGGELFF
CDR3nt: TGTGCCAGCAGCGTTGGGACACGTGGAGGAGAACTGTTTTTT

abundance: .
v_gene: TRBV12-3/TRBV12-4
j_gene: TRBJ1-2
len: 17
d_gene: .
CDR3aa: CASSRMLDRNANYGYTF
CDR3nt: TGTGCCAGCAGTCGAATGCTGGACCGAAACGCTAACTATGGCTACACCTTC

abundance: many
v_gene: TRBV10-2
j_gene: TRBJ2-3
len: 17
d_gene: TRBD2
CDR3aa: CASRGLADQSSTDTQYF
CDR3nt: TGCGCCAGCCGTGGACTAGCGGACCAATCTAGCACAGATACGCAGTATTTT

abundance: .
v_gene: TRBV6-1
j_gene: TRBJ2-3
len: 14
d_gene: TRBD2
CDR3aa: CASREGLAADTQYF
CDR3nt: TGTGCCAGCAGGGAAGGACTAGCGGCAGATACGCAGTATTTT

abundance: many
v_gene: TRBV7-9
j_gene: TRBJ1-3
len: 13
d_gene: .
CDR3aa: CASSLQEGNTIYF
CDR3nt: TGTGCCAGCAGCTTACAAGAGGGAAACACCATATATTTT

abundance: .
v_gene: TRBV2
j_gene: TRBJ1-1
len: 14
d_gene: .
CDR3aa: CASIIGTGNTEAFF
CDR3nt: TGTGCCAGCATAATTGGCACGGGGAACACTGAAGCTTTCTTT

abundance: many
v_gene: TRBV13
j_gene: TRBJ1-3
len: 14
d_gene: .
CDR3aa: CASSLGLAGNTIYF
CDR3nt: TGTGCCAGCAGCCTCGGGCTGGCTGGAAACACCATATATTTT

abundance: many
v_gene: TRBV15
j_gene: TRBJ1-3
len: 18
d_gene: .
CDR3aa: CATSRDFGTPRSGNTIYF
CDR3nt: TGTGCCACCAGCAGAGATTTTGGAACTCCTCGCTCTGGAAACACCATATATTTT

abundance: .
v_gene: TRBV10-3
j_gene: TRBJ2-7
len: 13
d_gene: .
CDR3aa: CAIKAGESYEQYF
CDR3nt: TGTGCCATCAAGGCAGGGGAGTCCTACGAGCAGTACTTC

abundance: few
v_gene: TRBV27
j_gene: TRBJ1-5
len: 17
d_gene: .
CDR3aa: CASSLYFGGRGNQPQHF
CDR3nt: TGTGCCAGCAGTTTATATTTCGGGGGGCGAGGCAATCAGCCCCAGCATTTT

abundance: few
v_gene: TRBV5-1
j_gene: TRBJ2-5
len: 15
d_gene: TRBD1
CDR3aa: CASSLEGQARETQYF
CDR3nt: TGCGCCAGCAGCTTGGAGGGACAGGCGAGGGAGACCCAGTACTTC

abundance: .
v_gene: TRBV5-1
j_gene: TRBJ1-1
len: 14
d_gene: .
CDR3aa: CASSLGRDLAEAFF
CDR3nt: TGCGCCAGCAGCTTGGGCAGGGATTTAGCTGAAGCTTTCTTT

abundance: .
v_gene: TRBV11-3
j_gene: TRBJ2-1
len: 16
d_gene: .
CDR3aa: CASSLLGRSHYNEQFF
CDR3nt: TGTGCCAGCAGCTTACTGGGCAGGTCTCACTACAATGAGCAGTTCTTC